This T cell receptor (beta chain) was sequenced during a study of Ad26.COV2.S vaccination and SARS-CoV-2 variants (dated by TCRdb to about 2021). Background for the entire study: Vaccine-arm donors came from COV1001, a multicentre, randomized, double-blind, placebo-controlled phase I-IIa trial of Ad26.COV2.S in healthy adults. Ad26.COV2.S was given intramuscularly at 5x10^10 or 1x10^11 viral particles, as a single shot or as two shots 56 days apart. The specificity and breadth of SARS-CoV-2-reactive T cell receptors after Ad26.COV2.S vaccination were assessed by TCRbeta repertoire sequencing. The TCR-sequenced set comprised about 30 samples: around 20 Ad26.COV2.S vaccine recipients, 5 placebo recipients and 8 SARS-CoV-2 convalescent individuals. Trial participants were randomized into five groups of five, in which low-dose or high-dose Ad26.COV2.S was given once or twice, or placebo was given on both occasions. Throughout the experiments and outcome assessment, investigators stayed blinded to trial group allocation.

A note on this clone: No antigen is known for it. No much larger clone exists at a distance of one base, and base qualities are not known.

The germline V gene (reference sequence) gives CDR1 as SEHNR and CDR2 as FQNEAQ. The CDR3, cysteine through phenylalanine, is 15 amino acids long. Left in the record is the CDR3 DNA by itself, 45 bases read in frame from the first base. Between the V and J ends, shortened by 3 bases and 5 bases respectively, the junction contains 14 bases. The paper's findings and limits, for the study overall: Compared with placebo recipients, Ad26.COV2.S recipients showed higher spike-specific TCR breadth (P = 0.0014). According to the authors, total T cell responses may have been underestimated by the TCR breadth and depth analyses. Vaccine and placebo recipients had similar non-spike TCR breadth, a finding consistent with the vaccine containing only spike. Substantial breadth of spike-specific CD8+ and CD4+ T cell responses was reported after vaccination. Comparing responses between vaccine doses or regimens was not something the study was powered to do.

The immunoSEQ Assay was the method used to sequence TCRbeta CDR3 regions. After extraction, genomic DNA underwent amplification by bias-controlled multiplex PCR, followed by high-throughput sequencing. Concerning the study's data processing: To quantify the absolute abundance of each unique TCRbeta CDR3 region, sequences were collapsed and filtered. T cell fraction was estimated by normalizing TCRbeta template counts to usable DNA, with usable DNA measured through amplification of reference genes found in all nucleated cells. Repertoire TCRs were annotated as SARS-CoV-2-specific by exact matching of V gene, CDR3 amino acid sequence and J gene to a known reactive TCR set. The reference SARS-CoV-2 TCR set came from MIRA and was filtered for enrichment in COVID-19-positive ImmuneCODE repertoires, removing public or cross-reactive TCRs. Using the MIRA antigens, annotated TCRs were further analysed by specific ORF or by position within an ORF. Breadth was defined as the number of annotated unique rearrangements divided by the total number of unique productive rearrangements, and depth was defined as the summed frequency of the annotated unique rearrangements. Group comparisons of TCR breadth used two-sided Wilcoxon rank-sum tests. The clones in this table, taken by TCRdb from immuneACCESS, are in-frame only. Not every clone is retained; where verified, under half of the shortfall comes from an unresolved V gene, and the cause of the rest is unknown. Clone size and V and J calls were adopted from that table, with D and trimming inferred from the DNA. The sample data list about 330,000 clones, and 85% to 90% of these were observed just once. The ten largest clones take up 4.5% to 5.5% of the sample.

The label giving this sample's treatment or condition can be read as: around 19 received Ad26.COV2.S at low or high dose, single or two shots; roughly 5 received placebo; per-sample allocation not given. For vaccine and placebo recipients, repertoires were sequenced using samples collected on day 63 after the first injection. Cohort 1b enrolled 25 adults aged 18-55 years at a single site in Boston, USA, between 29 July and 7 August 2020. Ad26.COV2.S consisted of a replication-incompetent adenovirus type 26 vector by which a prefusion-stabilized SARS-CoV-2 spike protein from the original Wuhan strain was expressed.

This receptor chain uses TRBV7-9 and TRBJ2-1, with the identity of the D gene unclear. The receptor was isolated from a person between 18 and 65 years old who received the Ad26.COV2.S COVID-19 vaccine or a placebo. This specimen was peripheral blood, taken in a trial of Ad26.COV2.S vaccine versus placebo. The CDR3 reads CASSFRTKENNEQFF. The sequenced DNA: TGTGCCAGCAGCTTCCGGACCAAAGAGAACAATGAGCAGTTCTTC. The variable domain in full, with residues beyond the CDR3 obtained from the reference TRBV7-9 and TRBJ2-1 genes, is DTGVSQNPRHKITKRGQNVTFRCDPISEHNRLYWYRQTLGQGPEFLTYFQNEAQLEKSRLLSDRFSAERPKGSFSTLEIQRTEQGDSAMYLCASSFRTKENNEQFFGPGTRLTVL.